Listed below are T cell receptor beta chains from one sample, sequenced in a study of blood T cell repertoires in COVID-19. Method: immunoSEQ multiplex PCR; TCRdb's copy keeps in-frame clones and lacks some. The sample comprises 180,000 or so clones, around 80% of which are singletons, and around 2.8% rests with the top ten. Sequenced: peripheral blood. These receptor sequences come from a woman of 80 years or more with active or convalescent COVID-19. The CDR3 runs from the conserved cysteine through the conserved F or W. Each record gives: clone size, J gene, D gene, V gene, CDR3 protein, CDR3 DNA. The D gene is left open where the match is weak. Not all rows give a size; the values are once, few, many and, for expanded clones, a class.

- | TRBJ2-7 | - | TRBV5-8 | CASSGTYGTYYEQYF | TGTGCCAGCAGCGGAACGTACGGGACATACTACGAGCAGTACTTC
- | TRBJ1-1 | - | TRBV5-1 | CASSLESAPMNTEAFF | TGCGCCAGCAGCTTGGAGTCCGCCCCTATGAACACTGAAGCTTTCTTT
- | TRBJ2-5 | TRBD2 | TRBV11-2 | CASSLMGGGETQYF | TGTGCCAGCAGCTTAATGGGCGGGGGAGAGACCCAGTACTTC
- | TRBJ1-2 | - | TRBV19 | CASRVSVNYGYTF | TGTGCCAGTAGAGTATCAGTTAACTATGGCTACACCTTC
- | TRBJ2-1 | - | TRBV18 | CASSPQAGPSSYNEQFF | TGTGCCAGCTCACCACAAGCAGGGCCTTCCTCCTACAATGAGCAGTTCTTC
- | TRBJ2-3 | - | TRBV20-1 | CSASGPVPDTQYF | TGCAGTGCTAGTGGGCCAGTCCCAGATACGCAGTATTTT
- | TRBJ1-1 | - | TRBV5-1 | CASSLGRGSMNTEAFF | TGCGCCAGCAGCTTGGGTAGGGGCTCCATGAACACTGAAGCTTTCTTT
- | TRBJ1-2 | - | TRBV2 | CASGEEYGPPGYTF | TGTGCCAGCGGAGAGGAGTACGGTCCCCCTGGCTACACCTTC
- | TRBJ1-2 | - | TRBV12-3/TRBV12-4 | CASTTWGGGGYTF | TGTGCCAGCACGACATGGGGGGGTGGAGGCTACACCTTC
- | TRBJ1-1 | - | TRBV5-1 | CASSLASAIEAFF | TGCGCCAGCAGCCTCGCTAGCGCAATTGAAGCTTTCTTT
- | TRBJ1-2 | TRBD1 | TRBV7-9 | CASSRDRGNGYTF | TGTGCCAGCAGCCGTGACAGGGGAAACGGCTACACCTTC
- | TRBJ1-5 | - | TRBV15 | CATSRERQNNQPQHF | TGTGCCACCAGCAGAGAGAGGCAGAACAATCAGCCCCAGCATTTT
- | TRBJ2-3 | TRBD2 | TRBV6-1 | CASSDGRTSGGPSTDTQYF | TGTGCCAGCAGTGATGGTCGGACTAGCGGGGGCCCCAGCACAGATACGCAGTATTTT
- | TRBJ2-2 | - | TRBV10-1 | CATTGSNTGELFF | TGCGCCACCACAGGCTCAAACACCGGGGAGCTGTTTTTT
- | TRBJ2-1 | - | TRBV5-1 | CASYLMPGRTYNEQFF | TGCGCCAGCTACTTGATGCCAGGGCGAACCTACAATGAGCAGTTCTTC
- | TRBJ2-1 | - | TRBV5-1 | CASSLGIRQLYNEQFF | TGCGCCAGCAGCTTGGGTATCCGACAGCTCTACAATGAGCAGTTCTTC
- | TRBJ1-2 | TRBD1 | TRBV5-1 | CASSQGQGNGYTF | TGCGCCAGCAGCCAGGGACAGGGAAATGGCTACACCTTC
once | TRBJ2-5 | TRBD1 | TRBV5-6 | CASSSDRVQETQYF | TGTGCCAGCAGCTCGGACAGGGTCCAAGAGACCCAGTACTTC
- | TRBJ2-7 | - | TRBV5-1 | CASSLRGGRNEQYF | TGCGCCAGCAGCTTAAGAGGAGGGAGGAACGAGCAGTACTTC
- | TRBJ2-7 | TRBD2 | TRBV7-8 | CASSLGAGRAEQYF | TGTGCCAGCAGCTTAGGGGCAGGGAGGGCCGAGCAGTACTTC
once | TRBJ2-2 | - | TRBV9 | CASSVDRLAGELFF | TGTGCCAGCAGCGTAGACAGGCTGGCCGGGGAGCTGTTTTTT
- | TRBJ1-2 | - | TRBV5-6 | CASSLGARGFNYGYTF | TGTGCCAGCAGCTTGGGTGCCAGGGGCTTTAACTATGGCTACACCTTC
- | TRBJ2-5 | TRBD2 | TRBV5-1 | CASSPPLAGANQETQYF | TGCGCCAGCAGCCCCCCCCTAGCGGGTGCTAACCAAGAGACCCAGTACTTC
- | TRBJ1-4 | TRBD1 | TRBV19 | CASSISHRGLVEKLFF | TGTGCCAGTAGTATAAGTCACAGGGGGCTGGTTGAAAAACTGTTTTTT